The sequence of this T cell receptor beta chain was determined in a study of blood T cell repertoires in COVID-19. Overall study context: The United States, Italy and Spain supplied acute and convalescent COVID-19 samples. Sources were T cells, B-cell-depleted T cells, or PBMCs; the material itself was cDNA or gDNA.

In the authors' methods: How many nucleated cells were present was estimated from reference gene primer amplification. The protocol was immunoSEQ multiplex PCR, while the TCRdb copy is restricted to in-frame clones and leaves out a portion. Clonal size and the V and J genes are those of that table, whereas D and trimming came from the DNA. The sample lists about 140,000 clones, around 80% occurring once. Germline V gives CDR1 MNHNY, CDR2 SVGAGI (reference sequence). The CDR3 runs 12 residues. Deletions cut 4 bases from V and 4 bases from J, with 7 bases between. This clone was seen just once. The sample contains more than one DNA sequence encoding this CDR3.

The TCR originated in a woman of 80 years or more in a cohort sampled during active or convalescent COVID-19. Sequenced material: peripheral blood. The chain recombines TRBV6-6 with TRBJ1-2; D might be TRBD1 (5 bases). As DNA, the CDR3 is TGTGCCAGCAGTTCAGACAGCTATGGCTACACCTTC. It translates to CASSSDSYGYTF.